The 10 T cell receptor beta chains in this list originate from one sample, sequenced in a study of T cells in Graves' hyperthyroidism and ophthalmopathy. Amplification of TCR beta CDR3 regions used RNA as the template. RT-PCR in the first round (using the HTBI primer set) targeted the TCR CDR3. TCRdb recomputed calls from the multiplex PCR reads with MiXCR, one row per CDR3 protein. The data contain some 570,000 distinct CDR3 sequences, more than 15% of them singletons. Specimen: blood. The receptors here all came from a young woman with Graves' ophthalmopathy.

V is TRBV5-1 and J is TRBJ2-1; tentatively, D is TRBD2 (6 bases). The length of the CDR3 is 17 residues. CDR1 SGHRS and CDR2 YFSETQ come from the germline V gene. V dropped 0 bases and J dropped 6 bases, with 19 bases sitting between them. CDR3 sequence: CASSLGAASEARNEQFF. As DNA, the CDR3 is TGCGCCAGCAGCTTGGGGGCCGCTAGCGAGGCCCGCAATGAGCAGTTCTTC. The complete variable domain, with remaining parts taken from reference TRBV5-1 and TRBJ2-1, reads KAGVTQTPRYLIKTRGQQVTLSCSPISGHRSVSWYQQTPGQGLQFLFEYFSETQRNKGNFPGRFSGRQFSNSRSEMNVSTLELGDSALYLCASSLGAASEARNEQFFGPGTRLTVL.

CDR3 protein: CSPRLEGGGDTQYF. The DNA for the CDR3 is TGCAGCCCCAGATTAGAGGGAGGTGGAGATACGCAGTATTTT. This chain connects TRBV29-1 to TRBJ2-3; possible D gene TRBD2, 6 bases. This CDR3 is built from 14 residues. Trimming took 8 bases from V and 5 from J, leaving 20 bases between them. CDR1 is SQVTM, CDR2 ANQGSEA, per germline.

The V and J genes are TRBV6-6 and TRBJ1-2; perhaps TRBD1 as D (5 bases). Germline V gives CDR1 MNHNY, CDR2 SVGAGI (reference sequence). The CDR3 sequence is 14 residues long. Trimming shortened V by 2 bases and J by 6 bases, and 13 bases separated the two germline ends. The CDR3 spells CASSYGTGGNGYTF. CDR3 coding DNA: TGTGCCAGCAGTTACGGGACGGGGGGAAATGGCTACACCTTC.

CDR3 DNA: TGCAGTGCTAGTGTCCTAGCGGGGGGTGGAACAGATACGCAGTATTTT. It encodes CSASVLAGGGTDTQYF. The chain couples TRBV20-1 to TRBJ2-3; 11 bases match TRBD2. The CDR3 loop spans 16 amino acids. Germline CDR1 DFQATT, CDR2 SNEGSKA (reference sequence). Trimming took 3 bases from V and 3 from J; bases not matched to a gene: 8.

This clonotype showed up many times. The chain is built from TRBV20-1 and TRBJ2-7; D is unclear. Germline CDR1 reads DFQATT; CDR2 reads SNEGSKA (reference sequence). CDR3 length equals 12 residues. The V end lost 3 bases, the J end lost 1 base, and 7 bases lay between the germline ends. CDR3 in amino acids: CSASGGSYEQYF. In DNA, the CDR3 is TGCAGTGCTAGCGGCGGATCCTACGAGCAGTACTTC.

The chain uses TRBV6-1 and TRBJ1-4; TRBD1 agrees at 8 bases. CDR3 length equals 15 residues. Trimming took 4 bases from V and 6 from J; bases not matched to a gene: 7. The germline gives CDR1 MNHNS, CDR2 SASEGT. In DNA form, the CDR3 reads TGTGCCAGCAGTGGGGACAGGTTCTTGGATGAAAAACTGTTTTTT. It translates to CASSGDRFLDEKLFF.

The gene calls are TRBV9 and TRBJ1-6, with D hard to call. The CDR3 consists of 15 residues. Germline assignment: CDR1 SGDLS and CDR2 YYNGEE. The germline V and J ends were trimmed by 0 bases and 10 bases, with 14 bases remaining between them. The CDR3 DNA follows: TGTGCCAGCAGCGTAGACGGGCCACCCGGCTCACCCCTCCACTTT. Translated: CASSVDGPPGSPLHF.

This clonotype was recorded at least ten times. The chain has TRBV12-3 or TRBV12-4 and TRBJ2-7, with D perhaps TRBD1 (5 bases). This CDR3 has 13 residues. Trimming removed 10 bases from V and 4 bases from J, with 17 bases in between. The CDR3 region has the DNA TGTGCCACCTCACAGACAGAGAGTTACGAGCAGTACTTC. Protein sequence: CATSQTESYEQYF.

This clonotype was seen a few times. The chain carries TRBV15 and TRBJ1-1; D is possibly TRBD1 (5 bases). From germline, CDR1 is LNHNV and CDR2 YYDKDF (reference sequence). Trimming left V 0 bases short and J 3 bases short, with 17 bases between. The CDR3 consists of 17 residues. CDR3 sequence: CATSRDSLAGKDTEAFF. DNA for the CDR3: TGTGCCACCAGCAGAGATTCGCTGGCAGGGAAGGACACTGAAGCTTTCTTT.

This clonotype was found a few times. This sequence joins TRBV3-2 and TRBJ1-5; TRBD1 is the table's D call, not checked against the DNA. TRBV3-2 is shown as a pseudogene. The CDR3 length is 16 residues. The CDR3 loop reads CASSQWGRGGCQPQHF. The CDR3, as DNA: TGTGCCAGCAGCCAGTGGGGAAGGGGCGGTTGTCAGCCCCAGCATTTT.